This TCR beta chain was recovered during a study of early T cells in non-severe SARS-CoV-2 infection. TCRdb passed the 5' RACE reads through MiXCR, listing each CDR3 protein once. The profile shows 30,000 or so distinct CDR3 sequences, 3.9% of them singletons. Germline CDR1 SGHNT, CDR2 YYREEE (reference sequence). This CDR3 has 14 amino acids. Trimming left V 3 bases short and J 5 bases short, with 14 bases between. There are many counts of this clonotype. The V call is TRBV5-4, the J call TRBJ2-5, with no clear D. The material sequenced was whole blood. The TCR was taken from an adult who was a healthcare worker with PCR-confirmed SARS-CoV-2 infection or an uninfected control (not recorded which). CDR3: CASSSGPSEETQYF. Here the CDR3 DNA reads TGTGCCAGCAGCTCCGGACCGTCCGAGGAGACCCAGTACTTC.